These 32 T cell receptor beta chains were all obtained from the same sample, sequenced in a study of control samples from healthy donors and cancer patients. The assay was immunoSEQ multiplex PCR, and TCRdb's table has in-frame clones only and misses some. The sample has about 44,000 clones, 70% seen once. The sequenced sample was formalin-fixed, paraffin-embedded tissue. These receptors all stem from a male donor with melanoma.

Note on this clone: The sample has other DNA sequences that encode this CDR3 too. This chain joins TRBV27 and TRBJ2-7; no firm D call. Germline V lookup: CDR1 MNHEY, CDR2 SMNVEV (reference sequence). The V and J ends lost 2 bases and 1 base respectively, with 6 bases between them. The CDR3 sequence is 13 residues long. CDR3 sequence reads: CASSLAQSYEQYF. The CDR3, as DNA: TGTGCCAGCAGTTTAGCTCAGTCCTACGAGCAGTACTTC.

The chain is built from TRBV30 and TRBJ1-1; maybe TRBD1 (6 bases). CDR3 length: 15 amino acids. Between the trimmed V and J ends, which lost 3 bases and 1 base, there was a span of 15 bases. The germline CDR1 and CDR2 sequences are GTSNPN and SVGIG (reference sequence). CDR3 in DNA: TGTGCCTGGAGGAGTATGGGGGCGCGGAACACTGAAGCTTTCTTT. It is translated as CAWRSMGARNTEAFF.

This clone turned up a few times. The sample carries other DNA sequences with the same CDR3. V usage is TRBV20-1 and J usage is TRBJ2-3; TRBD1 agrees at 8 bases. After removal of 3 bases from V and 4 bases from J, the junction contained 9 bases not matched to a gene. The germline V gene encodes CDR1 DFQATT and CDR2 SNEGSKA (reference sequence). The length of the CDR3 is 15 residues. This chain's CDR3 is CSASMLDRAADTQYF. The DNA of the CDR3 is TGCAGTGCTAGTATGTTGGACAGGGCGGCAGATACGCAGTATTTT.

This chain uses TRBV28 with TRBJ2-7; TRBD1 might be the D (6 bases). Germline CDR1 and CDR2: MDHEN and SYDVKM. Trimming stripped 1 base from V and 5 bases from J, with 21 bases between. The CDR3 is 17 amino acids. CDR3: CASSLSLRDKPQDEQYF. The CDR3 coding sequence is TGTGCCAGCAGTTTATCGTTGAGGGACAAGCCTCAGGACGAGCAGTACTTC.

The chain is built from TRBV11-2 and TRBJ2-2; no reliable D call. Looked up from germline, CDR1 is SGHAT and CDR2 is FQNNGV. V was clipped by 3 bases and J by 2 bases, with 4 bases between them. This CDR3 spans 13 amino acids. CDR3 residues: CASSFFNTGELFF. Here the CDR3 DNA reads TGTGCCAGCAGCTTCTTCAACACCGGGGAGCTGTTTTTT.

This clone appeared once. V and J are TRBV11-3 and TRBJ2-3; 12 bases fit TRBD2. CDR3 length equals 16 residues. Germline V gene sequence: CDR1 SGHNT, CDR2 YENEEA. V was pared by 5 bases and J by 5 bases, with 8 bases of the junction left unmatched. This CDR3 is CASSQASGRARDTQYF. The CDR3 nucleotides are TGTGCCAGCAGCCAGGCTAGCGGGAGGGCCAGAGATACGCAGTATTTT. Supplemented by reference TRBV11-3 and TRBJ2-3, the full variable domain reads EAGVVQSPRYKIIEKKQPVAFWCNPISGHNTLYWYLQNLGQGPELLIRYENEEAVDDSQLPKDRFSAERLKGVDSTLKIQPAELGDSAVYLCASSQASGRARDTQYFGPGTRLTVL.

This rearrangement joins TRBV19 to TRBJ2-7; D call uncertain. Germline V gives CDR1 LNHDA, CDR2 SQIVND (reference sequence). The CDR3 runs to 16 residues. V was cut by 5 bases and J by 0 bases, with 17 bases left in between. The DNA of the CDR3 is TGTGCCAGTAGTGGAAAAGGTGGCAGGAGCTCCTACGAGCAGTACTTC. Encoded protein: CASSGKGGRSSYEQYF.

The chain combines TRBV24-1 with TRBJ2-7; 7 bases are shared with TRBD1. Germline CDR1 is KGHDR and CDR2 is SFDVKD. The CDR3 has 15 amino acids. V dropped 3 bases and J dropped 2; count of bases not matched to a gene: 6. CDR3 sequence (DNA): TGTGCCACCAGTGATACCCGGGACAGCACCTACGAGCAGTACTTC. Amino acid sequence: CATSDTRDSTYEQYF.

V is TRBV2 and J is TRBJ2-7; possibly TRBD1 or TRBD2 for D (5 bases each). CDR3 size: 13 residues. Per germline, CDR1 SNHLY and CDR2 FYNNEI. V was clipped by 4 bases and J by 3 bases, with 10 bases between them. In DNA form, the CDR3 reads TGTGCCAGCAGTGTGGAGAGGGGCTACGAGCAGTACTTC. Amino acid sequence: CASSVERGYEQYF.

The chain uses TRBV29-1 and TRBJ2-1; D is possibly TRBD1 or TRBD2 (6 bases each). The CDR3 totals 11 residues. Trimming removed 4 bases at V and 8 bases at J, with 9 bases between. Germline V gene sequence: CDR1 SQVTM, CDR2 ANQGSEA. CDR3 region: CSVGGADEQFF. CDR3 nucleotides: TGCAGCGTTGGGGGGGCGGATGAGCAGTTCTTC.

The chain is built from TRBV7-8 and TRBJ2-5; possibly TRBD1 for D (5 bases). The germline gives CDR1 SGHVS, CDR2 FQNEAQ. The V end was cut by 3 bases, the J end by 5 bases, with 16 bases between. The CDR3 extends over 15 amino acids. The chain's CDR3 is CASSFLDGAAETQYF. DNA of the CDR3: TGTGCCAGCAGCTTCCTAGATGGGGCGGCGGAGACCCAGTACTTC.

The J gene is TRBJ1-1, the V gene TRBV11-2; no definite D call. Between the trimmed V and J ends, which lost 2 bases and 0 bases, there was a span of 13 bases. CDR3 length equals 16 residues. Per germline, CDR1 SGHAT and CDR2 FQNNGV. As DNA, the CDR3 is TGTGCCAGCAGCTTATGGCAGCCCCCTTTGAACACTGAAGCTTTCTTT. Translation gives CASSLWQPPLNTEAFF.

The chain uses TRBV29-1 and TRBJ2-3, with 7 bases lining up with TRBD1. The J segment lost 1 base and the V segment lost 5 bases, leaving 0 bases of the junction unmatched. This CDR3 contains 12 residues. CDR1 SQVTM and CDR2 ANQGSEA come from the germline V gene. The CDR3 protein is CSVTGGTDTQYF. For the CDR3, the DNA is TGCAGCGTTACAGGGGGCACAGATACGCAGTATTTT.

This clone was observed a single time. Mismatch with germline at one junction end may stem from a read error. The rearrangement joins TRBV29-1 to TRBJ2-1; 10 positions match TRBD1. Per the germline V gene, CDR1 is SQVTM and CDR2 is ANQGSEA. The CDR3 is 13 residues long. Here the CDR3 DNA reads TGCAACGTTGGACAGGGGGGTTACAATGAGCAGTTCTTC. It encodes CNVGQGGYNEQFF.

This chain connects TRBV2 to TRBJ1-3, with 8 bases aligning to TRBD1. CDR1 SNHLY and CDR2 FYNNEI come from the germline V gene. The CDR3 is 14 amino acids. The junction had 4 bases not matched to a gene; V was cut back by 6 bases and J by 3 bases. CDR3 in amino acids: CASRQGASGNTIYF. The CDR3 bases are TGTGCCAGCAGGCAGGGGGCGAGTGGAAACACCATATATTTT.

The V and J genes are TRBV24-1 and TRBJ1-5; D ambiguous. Germline CDR1 KGHDR, CDR2 SFDVKD. This CDR3 spans 13 amino acids. V was shortened by 8 bases and J by 2 bases, with 9 bases between the two germline ends. DNA of the CDR3: TGTGCCACCAAGGGATCTGGCAATCAGCCCCAGCATTTT. It is translated as CATKGSGNQPQHF.

The table lists this clone with a count of one. The chain is built from TRBV6-5 and TRBJ2-2; 9 bases match TRBD1. Trimming at V came to 6 bases and at J to 5 bases, leaving 4 bases not matched to a gene. The CDR3 consists of 14 residues. Germline-derived CDR1 and CDR2 are MNHEY and SVGAGI. The CDR3 protein is CASSWDRATGELFF. The CDR3 region has the DNA TGTGCCAGCAGCTGGGACAGGGCAACCGGGGAGCTGTTTTTT.

This clone was seen only once. Since a much larger clone is just one base distant, this may be a read error. V usage is TRBV10-1 and J usage is TRBJ2-1; no reliable D call. The V gene's germline CDR1 is WNHNN and CDR2 SYGVQD (reference sequence). The CDR3 loop spans 15 amino acids. The CDR3 reads CASSKSSTARNEQFF. The CDR3 nucleotides are TGCGCCAGCAGTAAGTCGTCGACTGCTAGAAATGAGCAGTTCTTC.

The chain joins TRBV5-1 to TRBJ2-1; 8 bases line up with TRBD1. The germline gives CDR1 SGHRS, CDR2 YFSETQ. V lost 4 bases to trimming and J lost 8 bases; unmatched junction nucleotides: 11. This CDR3 contains 15 residues. This CDR3 reads CASSVGQGMSDEQFF. The CDR3 region has the DNA TGCGCCAGCAGCGTCGGACAGGGAATGAGCGATGAGCAGTTCTTC. The full variable domain, in which reference TRBV5-1 and TRBJ2-1 provide the parts outside the CDR3, is KAGVTQTPRYLIKTRGQQVTLSCSPISGHRSVSWYQQTPGQGLQFLFEYFSETQRNKGNFPGRFSGRQFSNSRSEMNVSTLELGDSALYLCASSVGQGMSDEQFFGPGTRLTVL.

This clone has a handful of counts. The gene calls are TRBV29-1 and TRBJ2-2, with D perhaps TRBD2 (5 bases). Trimming left V 6 bases short and J 7 bases short, with 9 bases between. CDR1 is SQVTM, CDR2 ANQGSEA, per germline. This CDR3 region has 11 residues. CDR3: CSVRTFGELFF. CDR3 sequence (DNA): TGCAGCGTCCGGACTTTCGGGGAGCTGTTTTTT.

This clone has only a few counts. The rearrangement joins TRBV5-3 to TRBJ2-3; the match to TRBD2 covers 11 bases. TRBV5-3 is an ORF, and what it does is uncertain. CDR3 length: 18 residues. V lost 2 bases, J lost 2 bases, and 10 bases stayed unmatched. The CDR3 nucleotides read TGTGCCAGAAGCTTAGAGACTAGCGGGATCCCGAACACAGATACGCAGTATTTT. It yields the protein CARSLETSGIPNTDTQYF.

The sample holds a few counts of this clone. This chain joins TRBV5-1 and TRBJ2-5; D not resolved. Germline V gene lookup returns CDR1 SGHRS and CDR2 YFSETQ. The CDR3 runs 12 residues. V gave up 2 bases and J gave up 1 base, with 3 bases separating them. The CDR3 DNA reads as TGCGCCAGCAGCTTAATCCAAGAGACCCAGTACTTC. Translated, it gives CASSLIQETQYF.

This clone was observed a few times. This chain connects TRBV3-1 (or the pseudogene TRBV3-2) to TRBJ2-7; possibly TRBD1 for D (5 bases). The CDR3 loop spans 14 amino acids. The germline V gene encodes CDR1 LGHDT and CDR2 YNNKEL (reference sequence). V lost 2 bases, J lost 1 base, and 9 bases lay in between. The CDR3 sequence is CASSQSGKSYEQYF. The DNA of the CDR3 is TGTGCCAGCAGCCAATCAGGGAAGTCCTACGAGCAGTACTTC.

The genes are TRBV10-2 and TRBJ2-2, with D perhaps TRBD2 (6 bases). The CDR3 is 15 residues long. V was pared by 3 bases and J by 3 bases, with 11 bases between. Germline values: CDR1 WSHSY, CDR2 SAAADI. CDR3 in DNA: TGCGCCAGCAGTGATAGCCGGGAGTACACCGGGGAGCTGTTTTTT. It codes for CASSDSREYTGELFF.

The V and J genes are TRBV2 and TRBJ2-7, with TRBD1 matching 7 bases. Trimming took 0 bases from V and 5 from J; bases not matched to a gene: 7. The CDR3 extends over 15 amino acids. The germline gives CDR1 SNHLY, CDR2 FYNNEI. In DNA, the CDR3 is TGTGCCAGCAGTGAAGCCACAGGGGTCATAAACGAGCAGTACTTC. It yields the protein CASSEATGVINEQYF.

A note on this clone: A much larger clone differs from this one at a single base, so this may be a read error. Other DNA sequences in this sample translate to the same CDR3. The genes are TRBV11-3 and TRBJ2-3; 9 bases map to TRBD1. The length of the CDR3 is 15 residues. Germline assignment: CDR1 SGHNT and CDR2 YENEEA. CDR3 sequence: CASSNPGQGRDTQYF. The CDR3, as DNA: TGTGCCAGCAGCAATCCGGGACAGGGTAGGGATACGCAATATTTT. Based on the CDR3 plus reference TRBV11-3 and TRBJ2-3, the full variable domain is EAGVVQSPRYKIIEKKQPVAFWCNPISGHNTLYWYLQNLGQGPELLIRYENEEAVDDSQLPKDRFSAERLKGVDSTLKIQPAELGDSAVYLCASSNPGQGRDTQYFGPGTRLTVL.

Concerning this clone: One end of the junction varies from germline; a read error may be responsible. V and J are TRBV7-2 and TRBJ2-2; D ambiguous. The CDR3 has 14 amino acids. Germline V lookup: CDR1 SGHTA, CDR2 FQGNSA. The CDR3 protein is CVSSLHDQLGELFF. For the CDR3, the DNA is TGTGTCAGCAGCCTCCATGACCAGCTCGGGGAGCTGTTTTTT. The whole variable domain, filled in from reference TRBV7-2 and TRBJ2-2, reads GAGVSQSPSNKVTEKGKDVELRCDPISGHTALYWYRQSLGQGLEFLIYFQGNSAPDKSGLPSDRFSAERTGGSVSTLTIQRTQQEDSAVYLCVSSLHDQLGELFFGEGSRLTVL.

The chain links TRBV7-2 to TRBJ2-3; D is possibly TRBD1 or TRBD2 (5 bases each). The CDR3 extends over 14 amino acids. V was cut by 7 bases and J by 2 bases, with 13 bases left in between. Germline CDR1 is SGHTA and CDR2 is FQGNSA. CDR3 in DNA: TGTGCCAGCACCCTTTGGGGGACCACAGATACGCAGTATTTT. Protein product: CASTLWGTTDTQYF.

The chain is built from TRBV28 and TRBJ1-1; no clear D gene. CDR1 and CDR2 (germline): MDHEN, SYDVKM. This CDR3 is 13 amino acids long. V lost 6 bases, J lost 2 bases, and 10 bases lay in between. The CDR3 spells CASSLSINTEAFF. The CDR3 DNA is TGTGCCAGCAGCCTTTCAATCAACACTGAAGCTTTCTTT.

The chain uses TRBV27 and TRBJ2-2; 9 nucleotides line up with TRBD2. This CDR3 is 19 amino acids long. The germline gives CDR1 MNHEY, CDR2 SMNVEV (reference sequence). Germline trimming cut 7 bases from V and 2 bases from J; bases unmatched to any gene: 17. The CDR3 DNA reads as TGTGCCAGCACCCCGGGGGTAGCGGGAGTGGTCCGCAACACCGGGGAGCTGTTTTTT. Translation: CASTPGVAGVVRNTGELFF.

The chain employs TRBV7-9 and TRBJ2-7; 10 positions match TRBD2. Germline V gene data show CDR1 as SEHNR and CDR2 as FQNEAQ (reference sequence). CDR3 length: 15 amino acids. With V trimmed by 5 bases and J by 3 bases, 7 bases remained unmatched. The CDR3 protein is CASSPYLAGDYEQYF. For the CDR3, the DNA is TGTGCCAGCAGCCCGTATCTAGCGGGAGACTACGAGCAGTACTTC.

This sequence joins TRBV7-9 and TRBJ1-1; the match to TRBD1 covers 9 bases. The CDR3 has 14 residues. Germline values: CDR1 SEHNR, CDR2 FQNEAQ (reference sequence). With 6 bases clipped from V and 3 bases from J, the junction kept 5 bases outside the gene matches. The CDR3 protein is CASRQGADHTEAFF. The CDR3 region has the DNA TGTGCCAGCAGACAGGGGGCAGATCACACTGAAGCTTTCTTT.